This record looks at one TCR beta chain sequence and its context. This sample is part of a study of shared clonotypes between healthy human individuals. TCRdb's copy holds only in-frame clones and misses some; the assay was immunoSEQ multiplex PCR. This table has 2 million to 2.5 million clones, approximately 96% appearing once. There are 16 residues in the CDR3. J lost 3 bases, V lost 1 base, and 7 bases had no gene match. The germline V gene encodes CDR1 SEHNR and CDR2 FQNEAQ (reference sequence). The sample comprised naive CD4+ T cells sorted from blood. The subset: CD45RA+ positively selected. The V gene is TRBV7-9, the J gene TRBJ2-7, with TRBD1 matching 9 bases. This sequence originates from a man between 18 and 35 years old in good health. This chain's CDR3 is CASSLGQDRGRYEQYF. In nucleotides, the CDR3 is TGTGCCAGCAGCTTAGGCCAGGACAGGGGACGCTACGAGCAGTACTTC.